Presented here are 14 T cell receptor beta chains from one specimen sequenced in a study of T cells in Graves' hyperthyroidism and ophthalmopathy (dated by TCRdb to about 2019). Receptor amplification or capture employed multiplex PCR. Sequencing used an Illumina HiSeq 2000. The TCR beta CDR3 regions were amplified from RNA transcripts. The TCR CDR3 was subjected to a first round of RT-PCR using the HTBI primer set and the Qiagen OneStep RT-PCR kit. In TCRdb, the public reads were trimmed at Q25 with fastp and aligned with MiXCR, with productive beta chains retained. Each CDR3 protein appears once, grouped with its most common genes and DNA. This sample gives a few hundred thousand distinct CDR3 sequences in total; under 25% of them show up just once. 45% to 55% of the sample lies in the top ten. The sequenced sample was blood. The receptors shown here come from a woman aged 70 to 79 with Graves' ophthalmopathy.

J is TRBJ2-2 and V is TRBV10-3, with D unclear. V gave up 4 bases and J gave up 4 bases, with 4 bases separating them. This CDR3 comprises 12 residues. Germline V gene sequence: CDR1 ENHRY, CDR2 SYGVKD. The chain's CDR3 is CAISAFTGELFF. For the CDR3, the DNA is TGTGCCATCAGTGCCTTCACCGGGGAGCTGTTTTTT.

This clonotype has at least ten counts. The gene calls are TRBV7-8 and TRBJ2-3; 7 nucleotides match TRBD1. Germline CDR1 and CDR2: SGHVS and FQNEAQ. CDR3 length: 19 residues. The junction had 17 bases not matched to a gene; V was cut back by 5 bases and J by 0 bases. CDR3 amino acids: CASSVLPPAGRGSTDTQYF. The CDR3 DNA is TGTGCCAGCAGCGTATTACCCCCCGCGGGCAGGGGGAGCACAGATACGCAGTATTTT.

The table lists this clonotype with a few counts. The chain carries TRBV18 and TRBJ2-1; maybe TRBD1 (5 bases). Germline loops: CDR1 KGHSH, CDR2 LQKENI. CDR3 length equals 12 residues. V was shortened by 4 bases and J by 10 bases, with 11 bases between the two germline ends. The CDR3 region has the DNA TGTGCCAGCTCACTCGACGACAGCGAGCAGTTCTTC. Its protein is CASSLDDSEQFF. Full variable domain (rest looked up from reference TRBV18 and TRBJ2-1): NAGVMQNPRHLVRRRGQEARLRCSPMKGHSHVYWYRQLPEEGLKFMVYLQKENIIDESGMPKERFSAEFPKEGPSILRIQQVVRGDSAAYFCASSLDDSEQFFGPGTRLTVL.

CDR3 protein: CASRLAVSGYNEQFF. The CDR3 DNA follows: TGTGCCAGCAGATTAGCGGTTTCTGGTTACAATGAGCAGTTCTTC. V usage is TRBV6-1 and J usage is TRBJ2-1; D perhaps matches TRBD2 (6 bases). CDR3 length: 15 amino acids. Between the trimmed V and J ends, which lost 6 bases and 4 bases, there was a span of 16 bases. Germline values: CDR1 MNHNS, CDR2 SASEGT.

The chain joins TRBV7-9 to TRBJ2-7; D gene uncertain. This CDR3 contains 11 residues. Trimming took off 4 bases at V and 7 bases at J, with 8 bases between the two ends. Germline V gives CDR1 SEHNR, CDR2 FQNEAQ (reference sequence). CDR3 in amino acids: CASSSLIEQYF. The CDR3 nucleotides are TGTGCCAGCAGCTCTCTAATTGAGCAGTACTTC.

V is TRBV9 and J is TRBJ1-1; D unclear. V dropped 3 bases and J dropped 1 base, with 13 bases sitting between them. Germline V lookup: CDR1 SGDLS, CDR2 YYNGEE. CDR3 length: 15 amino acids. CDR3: CASSAQADANTEAFF. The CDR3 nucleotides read TGTGCCAGCAGCGCCCAAGCGGATGCGAACACTGAAGCTTTCTTT.

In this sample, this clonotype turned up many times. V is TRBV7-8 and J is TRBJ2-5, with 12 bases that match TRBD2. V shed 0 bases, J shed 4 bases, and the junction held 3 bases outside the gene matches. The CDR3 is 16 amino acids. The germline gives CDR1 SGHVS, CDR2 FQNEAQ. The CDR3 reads CASSLAWGLAGETQYF. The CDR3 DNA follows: TGTGCCAGCAGCTTAGCCTGGGGACTAGCGGGAGAGACCCAGTACTTC.

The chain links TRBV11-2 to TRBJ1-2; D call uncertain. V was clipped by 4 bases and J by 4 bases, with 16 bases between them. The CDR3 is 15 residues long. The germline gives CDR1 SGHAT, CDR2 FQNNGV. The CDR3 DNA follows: TGTGCCAGCAGCTATGCGACTGGGATGCGCTATGGCTACACCTTC. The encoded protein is CASSYATGMRYGYTF.

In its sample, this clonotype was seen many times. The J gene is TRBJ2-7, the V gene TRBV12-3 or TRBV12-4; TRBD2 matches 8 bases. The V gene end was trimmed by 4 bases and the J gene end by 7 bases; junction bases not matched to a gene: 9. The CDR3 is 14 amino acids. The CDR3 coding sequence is TGTGCCAGCAGTTCTAAGGGGACTAGTTTGGAGCAGTACTTC. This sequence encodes CASSSKGTSLEQYF.

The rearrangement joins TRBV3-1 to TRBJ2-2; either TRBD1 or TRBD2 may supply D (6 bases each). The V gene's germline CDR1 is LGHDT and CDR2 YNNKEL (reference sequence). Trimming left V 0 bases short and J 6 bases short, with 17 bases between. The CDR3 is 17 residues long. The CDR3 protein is CASSQDQPGAFAGELFF. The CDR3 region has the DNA TGTGCCAGCAGCCAAGATCAGCCGGGGGCTTTCGCCGGGGAGCTGTTTTTT.

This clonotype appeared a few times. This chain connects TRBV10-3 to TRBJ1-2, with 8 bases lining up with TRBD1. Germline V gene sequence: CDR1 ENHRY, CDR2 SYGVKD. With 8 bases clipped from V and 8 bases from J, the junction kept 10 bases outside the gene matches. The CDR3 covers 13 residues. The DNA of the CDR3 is TGTGCCATCGGAGAAGGGACAGGTTGGGGCTACACCTTC. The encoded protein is CAIGEGTGWGYTF.

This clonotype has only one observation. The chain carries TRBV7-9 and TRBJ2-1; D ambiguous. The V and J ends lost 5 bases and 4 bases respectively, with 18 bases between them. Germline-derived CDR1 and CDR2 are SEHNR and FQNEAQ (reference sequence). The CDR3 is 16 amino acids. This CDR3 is CASSRRGDLTYNEQFF. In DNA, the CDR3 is TGTGCCAGCAGCAGACGTGGGGATCTAACGTACAATGAGCAGTTCTTC.

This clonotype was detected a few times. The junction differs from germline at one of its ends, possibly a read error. The CDR3 DNA reads TGCGCCAGCAGCTCGAACAGGGGCACAGCTACGCAGTATTTT. It codes for CASSSNRGTATQYF. The J gene is TRBJ2-3, the V gene TRBV5-1; the match to TRBD1 covers 7 bases. This CDR3 has 14 amino acids. Germline values: CDR1 SGHRS, CDR2 YFSETQ.

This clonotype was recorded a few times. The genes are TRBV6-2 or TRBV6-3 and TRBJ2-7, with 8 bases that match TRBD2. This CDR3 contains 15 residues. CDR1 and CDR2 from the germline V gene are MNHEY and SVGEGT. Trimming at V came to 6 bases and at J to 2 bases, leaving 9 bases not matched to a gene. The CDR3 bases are TGTGCCAGCAGCCGAGCGGGAGCGAGGCCCTACGAGCAGTACTTC. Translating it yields CASSRAGARPYEQYF.